Following are 9 T cell receptor beta chains from one sample sequenced in a study of blood T cell repertoires in COVID-19. TCRdb's copy holds only in-frame clones and misses some; the assay was immunoSEQ multiplex PCR. The sample consists of around 150,000 clones, roughly 82% of them appearing once. The material sequenced was peripheral blood. All receptors come from a woman between 35 and 50 years old with COVID-19, enrolled during active disease.

This clone appeared a few times. The chain joins TRBV2 to TRBJ2-1, with D possibly being TRBD2 (5 bases). There are 14 residues in the CDR3. V was shortened by 11 bases and J by 6 bases, with 20 bases between the two germline ends. Germline CDR1 is SNHLY and CDR2 is FYNNEI. The DNA of the CDR3 is TGTGCCGGCCGCCGAGGAGGCAGTTTCAATGAGCAGTTCTTC. Its protein product is CAGRRGGSFNEQFF.

The rearrangement joins TRBV7-8 to TRBJ2-7, with 10 bases identical to TRBD2. Germline loops: CDR1 SGHVS, CDR2 FQNEAQ. The CDR3 length is 16 residues. J lost 5 bases, V lost 1 base, and 8 bases had no gene match. CDR3 residues: CASSLVLASGSHEQYF. Written as DNA, the CDR3 is TGTGCCAGCAGCTTAGTCTTGGCTAGCGGGAGCCACGAGCAGTACTTC. The full variable domain, with the rest looked up from reference TRBV7-8 and TRBJ2-7, is GAGVSQSPRYKVAKRGQDVALRCDPISGHVSLFWYQQALGQGPEFLTYFQNEAQLDKSGLPSDRFFAERPEGSVSTLKIQRTQQEDSAVYLCASSLVLASGSHEQYFGPGTRLTVT.

In its sample, this clone was seen once. This chain connects TRBV5-8 to TRBJ1-1, with D maybe TRBD1 (6 bases). V was shortened by 2 bases and J by 0 bases, with 17 bases between the two germline ends. The CDR3 totals 17 residues. Germline CDR1 SGHTS, CDR2 YDEGEE. This chain's CDR3 is CASSFERGAGVNTEAFF. In nucleotides, the CDR3 is TGTGCCAGCAGCTTTGAGCGAGGGGCAGGGGTGAACACTGAAGCTTTCTTT.

The CDR3 DNA is TGTGCCAGCAGCTTAGTGGCAGGGGGCACTGGGGCCAACGTCCTGACTTTC. It translates to CASSLVAGGTGANVLTF. The chain carries TRBV7-2 and TRBJ2-6; 8 nucleotides align to TRBD1. Germline values: CDR1 SGHTA, CDR2 FQGNSA. The CDR3 is made up of 17 amino acids. The J segment lost 2 bases and the V segment lost 1 base, leaving 4 bases of the junction unmatched.

V usage is TRBV2 and J usage is TRBJ1-5; 7 bases map to TRBD1. The V gene end was trimmed by 2 bases and the J gene end by 4 bases; junction bases not matched to a gene: 5. The CDR3 runs to 15 residues. The germline gives CDR1 SNHLY, CDR2 FYNNEI. The CDR3 loop reads CASSETTGPNQPQHF. The DNA for the CDR3 is TGTGCCAGCAGTGAAACGACAGGGCCGAATCAGCCCCAGCATTTT.

V gene TRBV19 combines with J gene TRBJ2-2; D is perhaps TRBD2 (6 bases). V was clipped by 7 bases and J by 8 bases, with 11 bases between them. The CDR3 sequence is 12 residues long. The germline CDR1 and CDR2 sequences are LNHDA and SQIVND (reference sequence). CDR3 in DNA: TGTGCCAGTACCCCGGGAGCGGGGGAGCTGTTTTTT. Amino acids: CASTPGAGELFF.

The V call is TRBV5-1, the J call TRBJ2-3; the match to TRBD2 covers 12 bases. The trim removed 0 bases at V and 5 bases at J, leaving 7 bases unmatched. CDR3 length: 17 amino acids. Germline values: CDR1 SGHRS, CDR2 YFSETQ. The CDR3 bases are TGCGCCAGCAGCTTGGGGCGGACTAGCGGGACTAGAGATACGCAGTATTTT. Encoded protein: CASSLGRTSGTRDTQYF.

The chain has TRBV4-2 and TRBJ2-3, with D unclear. The V end lost 0 bases, the J end lost 5 bases, and 9 bases lay between the germline ends. The CDR3 loop spans 14 amino acids. Germline V gene sequence: CDR1 LGHNA, CDR2 YNFKEQ. The CDR3 sequence is CASSQDLRLDTQYF. In nucleotides, the CDR3 is TGTGCCAGCAGCCAAGATCTTCGGTTAGATACGCAGTATTTT.

The chain uses TRBV2 and TRBJ2-2; D is unresolved. CDR3 length: 11 residues. CDR1 and CDR2 from the germline V gene are SNHLY and FYNNEI. Trimming took 8 bases from V and 11 from J, leaving 12 bases between them. The CDR3 DNA follows: TGTGCCAGCCATAGCCGCGGAGAGCTGTTTTTT. Translating it yields CASHSRGELFF. Supplemented by reference TRBV2 and TRBJ2-2, the full variable domain reads EPEVTQTPSHQVTQMGQEVILRCVPISNHLYFYWYRQILGQKVEFLVSFYNNEISEKSEIFDDQFSVERPDGSNFTLKIRSTKLEDSAMYFCASHSRGELFFGEGSRLTVL.